The sequence of this T cell receptor beta chain was determined in a study of shared clonotypes between healthy human individuals. Method: immunoSEQ multiplex PCR; TCRdb's copy keeps in-frame clones and lacks some. The repertoire holds about 2.3 million clones, with 85% to 95% as singletons. The J segment lost 3 bases and the V segment lost 6 bases, leaving 23 bases of the junction unmatched. Germline V gene lookup returns CDR1 SNHLY and CDR2 FYNNEI. The CDR3 is 21 residues long. The clonotype originates from a man between 18 and 29 years old in good health. Some clones in this sample may be carry-over from other donors' samples. The sequenced material came from naive CD4+ T cells from PBMCs. Regarding subset: CD45RA+ positively selected. The V call is TRBV2, the J call TRBJ2-7; 13 bases agree with TRBD2. The CDR3 nucleotides read TGTGCCAGCAGCGACCCCAACCGCTTCGGGACTAGCGGGAAAAGCGGCTACGAGCAGTACTTC. Amino acids: CASSDPNRFGTSGKSGYEQYF.